This T cell receptor beta chain was obtained from a study of T cells expressing NK-cell markers. Study-wide background: It was from sorted CD3+CD56+NKG2C+, CD3+CD56+NKG2C- and CD3+CD56-NKG2C+ T cells that TCR beta repertoires came.

To note about this clonotype: Its antigen is not identified.

UMI-tagged 5'RACE template switching yielded the TCR beta cDNA. TCRdb reanalyzed the 5' RACE reads, giving one entry per CDR3 protein sequence and no DNA. In all, the sample yields approximately 380,000 distinct CDR3 sequences. The CDR3 contains 18 residues. Per germline, CDR1 LGHDT and CDR2 YNNKEL (reference sequence). Whole-study findings and limits: In a handful of donors, these clonotypes also led the CD3+CD56-NKG2C+ fraction.

The chain uses TRBV3-1 and TRBJ1-3. The TCR comes from a man between 18 and 69 years old in good health. Source material: blood T cells: a sorted CD56 or NKG2C T cell subset, CD4+ or CD8+ T cells, or bulk PBMC T cells (not recorded which). The CDR3 sequence is CASSQSHGRQRSGNTIYF.